There are a few counts of the clone carrying this T cell receptor (beta chain). TCRdb ran MiXCR on the RACE reads and lists one entry per CDR3 protein. The repertoire holds 95,000 to 100,000 distinct CDR3 sequences, around 11% seen once, with roughly 2.1% in the top ten. The sample belongs to a study of human T cells and chemical hapten exposure. Specified time point: patch test 1, 2 weeks after DPC sensitization. The treatment is: therapeutic diphenylcyclopropenone sensitization with weekly scalp DPC. V shed 5 bases and J shed 7 bases, with 12 bases lying between them. The CDR3 is 13 residues long. Germline V lookup: CDR1 SGHAT, CDR2 FQNNGV.

The gene calls are TRBV11-2 and TRBJ2-1; D is undetermined. This specimen consisted of whole blood, obtained in connection with sensitization to the hapten diphenylcyclopropenone (DPC). This TCR came from a woman aged 40 to 50 with alopecia areata. Some clones in this sample may be carry-over from other donors' samples. CDR3 DNA: TGTGCCAGCAGCCAGAGTCTGGGGAATGAGCAGTTCTTC. Its protein product is CASSQSLGNEQFF.